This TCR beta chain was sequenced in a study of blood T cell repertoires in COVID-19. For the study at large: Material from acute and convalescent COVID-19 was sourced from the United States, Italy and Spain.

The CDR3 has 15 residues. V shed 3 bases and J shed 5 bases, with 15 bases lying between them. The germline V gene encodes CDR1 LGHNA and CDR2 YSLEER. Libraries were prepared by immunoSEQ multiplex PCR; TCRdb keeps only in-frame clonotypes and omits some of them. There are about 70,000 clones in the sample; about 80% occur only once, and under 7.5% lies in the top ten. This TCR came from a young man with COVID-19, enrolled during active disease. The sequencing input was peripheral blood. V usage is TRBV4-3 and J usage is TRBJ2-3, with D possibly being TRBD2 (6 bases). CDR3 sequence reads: CASSHTSQRIDTQYF. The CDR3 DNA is TGCGCCAGCAGCCATACTAGCCAGAGAATAGATACGCAGTATTTT.